This T cell receptor beta chain comes out of a study of tumor and adjacent non-tumor tissue in lung cancer. The library came from three nested PCR rounds adapted from ARM-PCR protocols. MiXCR, run by TCRdb on the multiplex PCR reads, gives a single entry per CDR3 protein. The data hold 70,000 to 90,000 distinct CDR3 sequences, with roughly 80% observed a single time. The template was RNA from unsorted bulk tissue. The germline CDR1 and CDR2 sequences are MDHEN and SYDVKM. The CDR3 has 16 residues. In regard to this clonotype: Its antigen is not known. Compared with germline, one end of the junction differs, possibly owing to a read error.

Study-level findings and limits: TCR diversity was significantly greater in tumor than normal lung tissue.

The specimen sequenced was lung tumor tissue. This chain links TRBV28 with TRBJ2-1; 11 positions match TRBD2. This sequence was found in a woman aged 50 to 60 with non-small cell lung cancer. CDR3 in amino acids: CASSQTIAGGRNEEFF. CDR3 sequence (DNA): TGTGCCAGCAGTCAGACAATAGCGGGAGGGCGGAATGAGGAGTTCTTC. Together with reference TRBV28 and TRBJ2-1, the CDR3 gives the full variable domain: DVKVTQSSRYLVKRTGEKVFLECVQDMDHENMFWYRQDPGLGLRLIYFSYDVKMKEKGDIPEGYSVSREKKERFSLILESASTNQTSMYLCASSQTIAGGRNEEFFGPGTRLTVL.